Included here is one T cell receptor (beta chain) sequence, with context. Germline V lookup: CDR1 MNHEY, CDR2 SMNVEV (reference sequence). The CDR3 consists of 15 residues. V dropped 0 bases and J dropped 2 bases, with 11 bases sitting between them. The data belong to a study of shared clonotypes between healthy human individuals. Sequencing was performed with immunoSEQ multiplex PCR; in TCRdb, only in-frame clones are kept and a portion is missing. The profile shows some 2.4 million clones, 90% to 95% of them singletons. The sequence came from a man younger than 30 in good health. Some clones in this sample may be carry-over from other donors' samples. The sample was naive CD4+ T cells from PBMCs. Subset of the sample: CD45RA+ positively selected. The rearrangement uses TRBV27 and TRBJ2-7, with D uncertain. CDR3 amino acids: CASSLSFGSPYEQYF. CDR3 sequence (DNA): TGTGCCAGCAGTTTATCCTTCGGGTCCCCCTACGAGCAGTACTTC.